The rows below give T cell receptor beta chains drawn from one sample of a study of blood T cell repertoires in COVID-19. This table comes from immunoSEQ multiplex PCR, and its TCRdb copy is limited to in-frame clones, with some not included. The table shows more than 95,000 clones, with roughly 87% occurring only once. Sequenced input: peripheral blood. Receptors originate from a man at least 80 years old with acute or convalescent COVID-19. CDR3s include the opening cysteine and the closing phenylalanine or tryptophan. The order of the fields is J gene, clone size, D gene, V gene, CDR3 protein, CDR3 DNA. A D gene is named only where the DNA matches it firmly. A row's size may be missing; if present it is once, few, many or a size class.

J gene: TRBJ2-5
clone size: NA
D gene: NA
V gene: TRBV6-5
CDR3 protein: CASRTEETQYF
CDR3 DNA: TGTGCCAGCAGGACAGAAGAGACCCAGTACTTC

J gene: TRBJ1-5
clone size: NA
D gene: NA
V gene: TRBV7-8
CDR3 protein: CASSIRQSNQPQHF
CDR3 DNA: TGTGCCAGCAGCATACGACAGAGCAATCAGCCCCAGCATTTT

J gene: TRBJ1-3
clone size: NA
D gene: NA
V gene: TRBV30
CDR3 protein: CAWRDSTGKTAGNTIYF
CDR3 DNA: TGTGCCTGGAGGGATTCTACAGGGAAAACTGCTGGAAACACCATATATTTT

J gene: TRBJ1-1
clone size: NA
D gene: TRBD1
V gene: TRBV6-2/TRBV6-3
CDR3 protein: CASSTGQGMNTEAFF
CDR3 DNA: TGTGCCAGCAGTACGGGACAGGGAATGAACACTGAAGCTTTCTTT

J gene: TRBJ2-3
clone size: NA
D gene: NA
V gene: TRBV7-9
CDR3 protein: CASSSVWGATDTQYF
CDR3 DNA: TGTGCCAGCAGCTCGGTCTGGGGCGCCACAGATACGCAGTATTTT

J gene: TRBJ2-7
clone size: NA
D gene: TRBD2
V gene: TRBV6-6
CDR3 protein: CASASGTTREQYF
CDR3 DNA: TGTGCCAGCGCATCAGGGACTACGAGGGAGCAGTACTTC

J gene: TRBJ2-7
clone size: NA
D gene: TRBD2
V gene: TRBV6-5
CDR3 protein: CASSRTSGSIYEQYF
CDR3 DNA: TGTGCCAGCAGTAGGACTAGCGGGAGTATCTACGAGCAGTACTTC

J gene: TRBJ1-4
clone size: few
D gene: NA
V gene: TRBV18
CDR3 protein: CASSLQGNEKLFF
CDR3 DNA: TGTGCCAGCTCACTACAGGGAAATGAAAAACTGTTTTTT

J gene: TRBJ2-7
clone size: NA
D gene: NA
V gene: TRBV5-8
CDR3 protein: CASSWGRAIRTYEQYF
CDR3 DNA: TGTGCCAGCAGCTGGGGCAGGGCGATACGCACCTACGAGCAGTACTTC

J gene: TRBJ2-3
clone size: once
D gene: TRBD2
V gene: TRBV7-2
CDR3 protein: CASSLAFRGGIGDTQYF
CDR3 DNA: TGTGCCAGCAGCTTAGCCTTCCGGGGGGGTATCGGAGATACGCAGTATTTT

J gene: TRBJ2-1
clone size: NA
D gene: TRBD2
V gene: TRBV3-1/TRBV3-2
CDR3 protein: CASWGGGAKPSSYNEQFF
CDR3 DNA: TGTGCCAGCTGGGGCGGGGGGGCAAAGCCAAGCTCCTACAATGAGCAGTTCTTC

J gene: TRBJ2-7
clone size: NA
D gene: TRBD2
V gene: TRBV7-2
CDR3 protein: CASRQAGGSHEQYF
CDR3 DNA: TGTGCCAGCAGACAAGCGGGGGGGTCCCACGAGCAGTACTTC

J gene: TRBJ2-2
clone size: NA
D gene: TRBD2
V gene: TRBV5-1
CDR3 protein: CASSKREGDTGELFF
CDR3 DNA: TGCGCCAGCAGTAAGCGGGAGGGTGACACCGGGGAGCTGTTTTTT

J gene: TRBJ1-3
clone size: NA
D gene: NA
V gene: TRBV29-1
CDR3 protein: CSVEEGRRRDTIYF
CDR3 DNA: TGCAGCGTTGAGGAGGGCCGCCGGAGGGACACCATATATTTT

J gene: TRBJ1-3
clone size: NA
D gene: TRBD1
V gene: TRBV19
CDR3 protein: CASNPGQGFEHF
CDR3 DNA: TGTGCCAGTAATCCGGGACAGGGTTTCGAGCATTTT

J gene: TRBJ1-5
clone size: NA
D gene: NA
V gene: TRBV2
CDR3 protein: CASTPLRGSQPQHF
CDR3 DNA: TGTGCCAGCACTCCCCTAAGGGGATCCCAGCCCCAGCATTTT

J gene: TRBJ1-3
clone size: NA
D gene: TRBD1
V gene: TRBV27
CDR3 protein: CASSYTGQGTNTIYF
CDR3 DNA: TGTGCCAGCAGTTATACGGGACAGGGAACAAACACCATATATTTT

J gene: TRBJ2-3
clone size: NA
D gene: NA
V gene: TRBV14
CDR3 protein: CASSLGLSTDTQYF
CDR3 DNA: TGTGCCAGCAGCCTCGGACTGAGCACAGATACGCAGTATTTT

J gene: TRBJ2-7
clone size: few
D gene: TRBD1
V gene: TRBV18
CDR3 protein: CASSPRDRTNSYEQYF
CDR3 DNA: TGTGCCAGCTCACCAAGGGACAGAACAAACTCTTACGAGCAGTACTTC

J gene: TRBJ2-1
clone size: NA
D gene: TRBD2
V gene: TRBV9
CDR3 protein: CASSVGLAGDTEQFF
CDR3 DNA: TGTGCCAGCAGCGTAGGGCTAGCGGGAGACACTGAGCAGTTCTTC

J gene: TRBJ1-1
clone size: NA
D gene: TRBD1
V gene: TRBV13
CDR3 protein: CASSRTGERTEAFF
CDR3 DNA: TGTGCCAGCAGCCGGACAGGGGAGAGAACTGAAGCTTTCTTT

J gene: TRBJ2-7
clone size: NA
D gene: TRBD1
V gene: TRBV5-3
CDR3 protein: CARSLGDRDPYEQYF
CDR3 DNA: TGTGCCAGAAGCTTGGGGGACAGGGATCCCTACGAGCAGTACTTC

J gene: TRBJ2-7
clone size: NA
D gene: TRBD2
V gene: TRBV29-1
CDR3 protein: CSVNSGLAGYEQYF
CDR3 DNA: TGCAGCGTTAACTCGGGACTAGCGGGATACGAGCAGTACTTC

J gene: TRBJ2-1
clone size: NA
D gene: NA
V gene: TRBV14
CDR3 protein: CASSQDTRPLGEQFF
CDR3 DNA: TGTGCCAGCAGCCAAGATACGAGGCCTCTCGGCGAGCAGTTCTTC

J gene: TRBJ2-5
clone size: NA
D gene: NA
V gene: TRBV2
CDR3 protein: CASSLGVETQYF
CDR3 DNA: TGTGCCAGCAGCCTAGGAGTAGAGACCCAGTACTTC

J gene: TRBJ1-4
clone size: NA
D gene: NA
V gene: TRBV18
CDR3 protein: CASSAQGGGEKLFF
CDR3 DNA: TGTGCCAGCTCAGCACAGGGAGGTGGTGAAAAACTGTTTTTT

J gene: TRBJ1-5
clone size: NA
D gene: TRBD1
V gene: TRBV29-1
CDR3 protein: CSVRGQGGDYSNQPQHF
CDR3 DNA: TGCAGCGTCCGGGGACAGGGAGGGGATTATAGCAATCAGCCCCAGCATTTT

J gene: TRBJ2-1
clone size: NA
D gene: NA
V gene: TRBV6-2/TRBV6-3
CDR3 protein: CASSYSTGSSEQFF
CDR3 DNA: TGTGCCAGCAGTTACTCGACAGGATCGAGTGAGCAGTTCTTC

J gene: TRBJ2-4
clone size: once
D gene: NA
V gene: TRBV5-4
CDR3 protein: CASSREALGTDIQYF
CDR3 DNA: TGTGCCAGCAGCAGGGAGGCCCTTGGAACGGACATTCAGTACTTC

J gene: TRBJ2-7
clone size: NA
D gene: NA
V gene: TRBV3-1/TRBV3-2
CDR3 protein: CASARGYEQYF
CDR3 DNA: TGTGCCAGCGCACGAGGGTACGAGCAGTACTTC

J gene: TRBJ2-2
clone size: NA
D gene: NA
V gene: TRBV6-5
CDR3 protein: CASTVGTGELFF
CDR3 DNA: TGTGCCAGCACCGTCGGGACCGGGGAGCTGTTTTTT

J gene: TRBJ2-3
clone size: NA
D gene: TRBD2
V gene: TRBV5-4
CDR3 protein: CASSKTSGSTDTQYF
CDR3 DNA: TGTGCCAGCAGCAAGACTAGCGGTTCCACAGATACGCAGTATTTT

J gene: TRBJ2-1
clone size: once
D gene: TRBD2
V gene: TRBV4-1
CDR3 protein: CASSQEVAGEFSSYNEQFF
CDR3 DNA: TGCGCCAGCAGCCAAGAAGTAGCGGGAGAATTTAGTTCCTACAATGAGCAGTTCTTC

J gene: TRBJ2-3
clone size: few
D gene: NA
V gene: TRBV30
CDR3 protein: CAWSGTLTDTQYF
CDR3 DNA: TGTGCCTGGTCCGGGACACTCACAGATACGCAGTATTTT

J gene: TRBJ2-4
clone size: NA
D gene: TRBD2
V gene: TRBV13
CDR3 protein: CASSPTSGRKGNIQYF
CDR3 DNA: TGTGCCAGCAGCCCTACTAGCGGGAGAAAGGGAAACATTCAGTACTTC

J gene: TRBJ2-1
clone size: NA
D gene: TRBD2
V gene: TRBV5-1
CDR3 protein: CASSGLAGGGNEQFF
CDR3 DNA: TGCGCCAGCAGCGGACTAGCGGGAGGTGGCAATGAGCAGTTCTTC

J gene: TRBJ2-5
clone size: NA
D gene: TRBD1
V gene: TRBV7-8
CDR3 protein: CASSEDRTGGRETQYF
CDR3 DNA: TGTGCCAGCAGCGAAGATAGGACAGGGGGCCGAGAGACCCAGTACTTC

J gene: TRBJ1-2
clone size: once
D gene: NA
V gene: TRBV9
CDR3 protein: CASSVSGYGYTF
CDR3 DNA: TGTGCCAGCAGCGTATCGGGGTATGGCTACACCTTC

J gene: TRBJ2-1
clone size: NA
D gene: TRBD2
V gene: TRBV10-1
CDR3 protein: CASSESVAGTGNEQFF
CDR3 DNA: TGCGCCAGCAGTGAGTCGGTAGCGGGAACCGGCAATGAGCAGTTCTTC